The clone carrying this T cell receptor (beta chain) appeared many times. Antigen unknown. Coverage ceases 3 residues before the CDR3 finishes, and the germline J gene fills in the end. This sample is part of a study of T cell clonality in common variable immunodeficiency. Equal genomic DNA amounts from CVID and control samples were sequenced. Only in-frame clones appear in the TCRdb table, and some are missing; sequencing was by immunoSEQ multiplex PCR. The repertoire consists of around 40,000 clones, none detected only once. The ends lost 0 bases at V and 5 bases at J; junction bases unmatched: 9. CDR3 size: 17 residues. Germline V gene data show CDR1 as SGHRS and CDR2 as YFSETQ. General observations from the study: Reportedly, TCR beta sequences from common variable immunodeficiency showed fewer deletions and N-nucleotide insertions.

The sequence came from a person between 18 and 75 years old in good health. Source material: peripheral blood mononuclear cells. The rearrangement links TRBV5-1 to TRBJ2-2; 8 bases agree with TRBD2. The CDR3 sequence: CASSLVPGLGGTGELFF. CDR3 bases read: TGCGCCAGCAGCTTGGTCCCGGGACTAGGGGGTACCGGGGAG.